This passage covers 17 T cell receptor beta chains from one sample sequenced in a study of regulatory T cells in long-lasting Graves disease. Time point meaning: persistent/refractory GD, antithyroid drugs over 5 years with positive TRAb. With RNA extracted from PBMCs as input, the TCR library was made. Arm-PCR of CDR3 regions and iRepertoire HTBI primers were the basis on which TCR beta libraries were built. TCRdb redid the calling of the multiplex PCR reads with MiXCR, one entry per CDR3 protein. The sample holds 650,000 to 850,000 distinct CDR3 sequences, around 30% seen once. The source was peripheral blood mononuclear cells (PBMCs), collected when the disease was refractory, from a patient treated with antithyroid drugs. The receptor source for this set is a female donor with Graves disease.

This clonotype was recorded a few times. The chain recombines TRBV15 with TRBJ1-1; tentatively, D is TRBD1 (6 bases). The CDR3 has 17 residues. The V and J ends lost 0 bases and 1 base respectively, with 15 bases between them. Germline V gene sequence: CDR1 LNHNV, CDR2 YYDKDF (reference sequence). CDR3 sequence: CATSREIPKTGNTEAFF. In DNA form, the CDR3 reads TGTGCCACCAGCAGAGAAATACCTAAGACAGGGAACACTGAAGCTTTCTTT.

V is TRBV29-1 and J is TRBJ1-2; 9 nucleotides agree with TRBD1. Germline V gene data show CDR1 as SQVTM and CDR2 as ANQGSEA. The CDR3 loop spans 13 amino acids. The V gene end was trimmed by 4 bases and the J gene end by 3 bases; junction bases not matched to a gene: 3. The CDR3: CSVGQGGDYGYTF. In DNA, the CDR3 is TGCAGCGTTGGACAGGGGGGGGACTATGGCTACACCTTC. Filled out from reference TRBV29-1 and TRBJ1-2, the complete variable domain reads SAVISQKPSRDICQRGTSLTIQCQVDSQVTMMFWYRQQPGQSLTLIATANQGSEATYESGFVIDKFPISRPNLTFSTLTVSNMSPEDSSIYLCSVGQGGDYGYTFGSGTRLTVV.

This clonotype came up a few times. The V and J genes are TRBV6-2 or TRBV6-3 and TRBJ2-2; D remains unclear. Trimming removed 2 bases at V and 0 bases at J, with 4 bases between. CDR3 length: 14 residues. Germline V gene data show CDR1 as MNHEY and CDR2 as SVGEGT. DNA of the CDR3: TGTGCCAGCAGTTACCGGGCGAACACCGGGGAGCTGTTTTTT. Residues: CASSYRANTGELFF.

The sample holds many counts of this clonotype. The chain carries TRBV28 and TRBJ1-5; 9 bases map to TRBD1. The germline gives CDR1 MDHEN, CDR2 SYDVKM. The CDR3 totals 17 residues. With V trimmed by 7 bases and J by 2 bases, 12 bases remained unmatched. The CDR3 DNA sequence: TGTGCCAGCATCCCGGGACAGGGTATATCGGGCAATCAGCCCCAGCATTTT. Translating gives CASIPGQGISGNQPQHF. The entire variable domain, with the rest obtained from reference TRBV28 and TRBJ1-5, is as follows: DVKVTQSSRYLVKRTGEKVFLECVQDMDHENMFWYRQDPGLGLRLIYFSYDVKMKEKGDIPEGYSVSREKKERFSLILESASTNQTSMYLCASIPGQGISGNQPQHFGDGTRLSIL.

CDR3 in amino acids: CASGNRGPLYEQYF. CDR3 sequence (DNA): TGTGCCAGCGGTAACAGGGGGCCCCTCTACGAGCAGTACTTC. This sequence joins TRBV6-1 and TRBJ2-7; 9 bases are shared with TRBD1. The CDR3 runs to 14 residues. V lost 8 bases and J lost 3; bases outside the gene matches: 8. Per germline, CDR1 MNHNS and CDR2 SASEGT.

There are a few counts of this clonotype. The chain recombines TRBV25-1 with TRBJ1-1; tentative D call: TRBD1 (6 bases). V lost 7 bases to trimming and J lost 4 bases, with 13 bases between them. In germline, CDR1 is MGHDK, CDR2 SYGVNS. The CDR3 covers 13 residues. The CDR3 DNA reads TGTGCCAGCACCCCACAGGGTTTCACTGAAGCTTTCTTT. Translating it yields CASTPQGFTEAFF.

The rearrangement links TRBV19 to TRBJ2-7, with D possibly TRBD2 on 6 matching bases. From germline, CDR1 is LNHDA and CDR2 SQIVND (reference sequence). The CDR3 contains 14 residues. V shed 5 bases and J shed 3 bases, with 14 bases lying between them. Here the CDR3 DNA reads TGTGCCAGTAGTGAGGAGGGTACGAGCTACGAGCAGTACTTC. Residues: CASSEEGTSYEQYF.

This clonotype turned up a few times. The chain joins TRBV28 to TRBJ1-1, with D unresolved. The V and J ends lost 7 bases and 5 bases respectively, with 11 bases between them. The CDR3 has 12 amino acids. Germline values: CDR1 MDHEN, CDR2 SYDVKM. The CDR3 spells CASIGDGTEAFF. In DNA, the CDR3 is TGTGCCAGCATAGGAGACGGGACTGAAGCTTTCTTT.

This clonotype was counted at least ten times. The chain recombines TRBV11-2 with TRBJ2-7, with unresolved D. This CDR3 spans 12 amino acids. The V and J ends lost 3 bases and 7 bases respectively, with 10 bases between them. Germline loops: CDR1 SGHAT, CDR2 FQNNGV. This CDR3 is CASSFLLWEQYF. DNA for the CDR3: TGTGCCAGCAGCTTCCTCCTGTGGGAGCAGTACTTC.

CDR3 nucleotide sequence: TGTGCCAGCAGAGAGCCGGGATTGCGCGAGCAGTACTTC. Protein: CASREPGLREQYF. The chain combines TRBV5-8 with TRBJ2-7; D possibly corresponds to TRBD2 (5 bases). Trimming pared 5 bases from V and 6 bases from J, leaving 15 bases between. Per germline, CDR1 SGHTS and CDR2 YDEGEE. The CDR3 consists of 13 residues.

This clonotype was observed at least ten times. The V call is TRBV2, the J call TRBJ2-1, with 7 nucleotides matching TRBD1. Per germline, CDR1 SNHLY and CDR2 FYNNEI. CDR3 size: 13 residues. The J segment lost 4 bases and the V segment lost 6 bases, leaving 3 bases of the junction unmatched. CDR3 nucleotides: TGTGCCAGCAGCGAACAGGGGTACAATGAGCAGTTCTTC. This translates into CASSEQGYNEQFF.

In its sample, this clonotype was seen many times. CDR3 sequence reads: CASRESSYEQYF. CDR3 bases: TGTGCCAGCAGGGAAAGCTCCTACGAGCAGTACTTC. The J gene is TRBJ2-7, the V gene TRBV12-3 or TRBV12-4; no clear D. Trimming cost V 6 bases and J 0 bases, with 6 bases left between them. CDR3 length: 12 amino acids.

This clonotype was seen only a few times. The chain uses TRBV3-1 and TRBJ1-6, with D possibly TRBD1 on 5 matching bases. Germline CDR1 is LGHDT and CDR2 is YNNKEL (reference sequence). Trimming removed 4 bases at V and 9 bases at J, with 16 bases between. This CDR3 has 15 residues. CDR3 DNA sequence: TGTGCCAGCAGCCTATCTGGGGGGATGCGTTCACCCCTCCACTTT. It encodes CASSLSGGMRSPLHF.

This sequence joins TRBV3-1 and TRBJ2-7; 12 bases are shared with TRBD2. Germline V gene sequence: CDR1 LGHDT, CDR2 YNNKEL (reference sequence). The ends lost 4 bases at V and 1 base at J; junction bases unmatched: 5. The CDR3 extends over 16 amino acids. The CDR3, as DNA: TGTGCCAGCAGCCTTGGGACTAGCGGGCTTTCCTACGAGCAGTACTTC. Its protein product is CASSLGTSGLSYEQYF.

The chain has TRBV6-1 and TRBJ1-4, with D perhaps TRBD1 (6 bases). The CDR3 contains 13 residues. The germline gives CDR1 MNHNS, CDR2 SASEGT. The V gene lost 6 bases and the J gene lost 7 bases, with 12 bases spanning the gap. The CDR3 protein is CASRGGQGEKLFF. The CDR3 DNA sequence: TGTGCCAGCAGGGGGGGGCAGGGTGAAAAACTGTTTTTT.

This clonotype came up a few times. This chain links TRBV2 with TRBJ1-1; 7 bases are shared with TRBD1. The germline gives CDR1 SNHLY, CDR2 FYNNEI. The CDR3 loop spans 14 amino acids. The J segment lost 1 base and the V segment lost 4 bases, leaving 3 bases of the junction unmatched. CDR3 sequence: CASSVDRANTEAFF. As DNA, the CDR3 is TGTGCCAGCAGTGTCGACAGGGCGAACACTGAAGCTTTCTTT.

This clonotype was seen repeatedly, ten times or more. The chain employs TRBV6-1 and TRBJ2-7, with TRBD2 matching over 8 bases. Germline V gives CDR1 MNHNS, CDR2 SASEGT. This CDR3 region has 17 residues. With V trimmed by 5 bases and J by 1 base, 13 bases remained unmatched. This CDR3 reads CASSHPGLADKSYEQYF. CDR3 sequence (DNA): TGTGCCAGCAGTCACCCCGGACTAGCAGATAAATCCTACGAGCAGTACTTC.